What follows is one T cell receptor beta chain and its context. Residents of about two dozen US areas, aged about 18 to 95 years, made up the participants. Among Cohort 3 donors, those recovered had two negative PCRs, clearance, or symptom resolution. Per germline, CDR1 MNHEY and CDR2 SMNVEV (reference sequence). With 3 bases removed from V and 6 bases from J, the gap between germline ends came to 11 bases. The CDR3 has 13 amino acids. Original analysis: Amplification from reference gene primers served as the basis for estimated nucleated cell counts. Data came from immunoSEQ multiplex PCR; TCRdb stores just in-frame clones and leaves some out. The V and J calls and clone size are taken from that table; D and trimming were inferred from the DNA. The sample records roughly 180,000 clones, 75% to 90% being singletons. This sample stems from a study of blood T cell repertoires in COVID-19. For the study at large: PBMCs, B-cell-depleted T cells, or T cells provided the cDNA or gDNA that made up the material.

The chain has TRBV27 and TRBJ1-2; a weak D match, TRBD1 (6 bases). The receptor comes from a woman aged 45-65 years who had recovered from COVID-19. Source material: PBMCs or T cells enriched from blood (not recorded which). The CDR3 DNA reads TGTGCCAGCAGTTTTGGGGGCGCAGATGGCTACACCTTC. Residues: CASSFGGADGYTF.